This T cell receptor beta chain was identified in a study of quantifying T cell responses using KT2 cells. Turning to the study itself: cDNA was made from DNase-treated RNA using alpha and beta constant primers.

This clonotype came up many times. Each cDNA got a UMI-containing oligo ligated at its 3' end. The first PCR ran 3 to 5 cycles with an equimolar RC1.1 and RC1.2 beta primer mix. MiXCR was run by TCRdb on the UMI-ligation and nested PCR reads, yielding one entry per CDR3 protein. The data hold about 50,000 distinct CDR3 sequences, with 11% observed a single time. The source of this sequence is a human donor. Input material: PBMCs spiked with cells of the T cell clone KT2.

The CDR3 is CSVRGPAQETQYF. CDR3 nucleotide sequence: TGCAGCGTTAGAGGTCCAGCTCAAGAGACCCAGTACTTC. The V and J genes are TRBV29-1 and TRBJ2-5; no clear D. The CDR3 has 13 amino acids. Germline V lookup: CDR1 SQVTM, CDR2 ANQGSEA. V dropped 5 bases and J dropped 2 bases, with 12 bases sitting between them.